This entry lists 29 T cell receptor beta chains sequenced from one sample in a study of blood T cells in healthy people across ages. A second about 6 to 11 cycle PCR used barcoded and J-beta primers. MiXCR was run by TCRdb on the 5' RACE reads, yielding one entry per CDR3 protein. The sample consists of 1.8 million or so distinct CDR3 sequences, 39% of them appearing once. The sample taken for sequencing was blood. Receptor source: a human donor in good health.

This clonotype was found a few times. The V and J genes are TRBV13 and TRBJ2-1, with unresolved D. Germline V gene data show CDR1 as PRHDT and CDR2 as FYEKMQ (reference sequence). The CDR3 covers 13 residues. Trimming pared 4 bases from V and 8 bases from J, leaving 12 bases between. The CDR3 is CASSSLGLYEQFF. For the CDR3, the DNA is TGTGCCAGCAGCTCATTGGGTTTGTATGAGCAGTTCTTC. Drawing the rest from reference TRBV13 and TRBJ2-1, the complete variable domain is AAGVIQSPRHLIKEKRETATLKCYPIPRHDTVYWYQQGPGQDPQFLISFYEKMQSDKGSIPDRFSAQQFSDYHSELNMSSLELGDSALYFCASSSLGLYEQFFGPGTRLTVL.

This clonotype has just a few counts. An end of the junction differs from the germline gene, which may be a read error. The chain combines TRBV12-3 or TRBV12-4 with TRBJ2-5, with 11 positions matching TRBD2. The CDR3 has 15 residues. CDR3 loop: CAGSLRTSGQETQYF. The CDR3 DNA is TGTGCCGGCAGTCTCAGGACTAGCGGGCAAGAGACCCAGTACTTC.

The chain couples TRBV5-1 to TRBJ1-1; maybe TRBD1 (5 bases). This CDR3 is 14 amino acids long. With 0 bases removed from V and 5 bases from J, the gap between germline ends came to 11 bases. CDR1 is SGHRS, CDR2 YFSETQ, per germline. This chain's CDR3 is CASSLEVGETEAFF. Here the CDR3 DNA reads TGCGCCAGCAGCTTGGAGGTAGGGGAGACTGAAGCTTTCTTT.

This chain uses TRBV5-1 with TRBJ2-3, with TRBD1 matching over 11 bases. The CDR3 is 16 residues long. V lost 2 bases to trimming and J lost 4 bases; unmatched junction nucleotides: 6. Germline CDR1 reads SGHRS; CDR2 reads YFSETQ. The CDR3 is CASSFGQGAVSDTQYF. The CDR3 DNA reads TGCGCCAGCAGCTTTGGACAGGGGGCAGTGTCAGATACGCAGTATTTT.

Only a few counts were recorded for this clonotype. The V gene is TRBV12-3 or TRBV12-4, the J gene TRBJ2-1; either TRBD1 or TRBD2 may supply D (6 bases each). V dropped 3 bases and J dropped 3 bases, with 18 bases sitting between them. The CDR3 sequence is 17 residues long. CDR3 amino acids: CASSLFQRGRVYNEQFF. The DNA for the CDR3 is TGTGCCAGCAGTTTGTTCCAACGGGGGCGCGTCTACAATGAGCAGTTCTTC.

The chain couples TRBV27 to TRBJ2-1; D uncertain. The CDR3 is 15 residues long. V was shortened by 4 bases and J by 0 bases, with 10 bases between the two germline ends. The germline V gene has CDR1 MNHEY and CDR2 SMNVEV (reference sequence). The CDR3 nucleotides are TGTGCCAGCAGTTCCCCTTTAACCTCCTACAATGAGCAGTTCTTC. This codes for CASSSPLTSYNEQFF.

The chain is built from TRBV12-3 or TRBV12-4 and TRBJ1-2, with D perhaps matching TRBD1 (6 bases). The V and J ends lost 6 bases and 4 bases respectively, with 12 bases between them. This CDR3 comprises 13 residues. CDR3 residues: CASRFQGPYGYTF. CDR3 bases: TGTGCCAGCAGGTTTCAGGGGCCCTATGGCTACACCTTC.

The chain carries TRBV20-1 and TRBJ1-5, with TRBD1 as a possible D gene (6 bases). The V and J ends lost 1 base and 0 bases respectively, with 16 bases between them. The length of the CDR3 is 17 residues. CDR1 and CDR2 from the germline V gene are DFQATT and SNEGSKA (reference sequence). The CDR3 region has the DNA TGCAGTGCTAGAGCCCCGGGACACCTATTTAGCAATCAGCCCCAGCATTTT. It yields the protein CSARAPGHLFSNQPQHF.

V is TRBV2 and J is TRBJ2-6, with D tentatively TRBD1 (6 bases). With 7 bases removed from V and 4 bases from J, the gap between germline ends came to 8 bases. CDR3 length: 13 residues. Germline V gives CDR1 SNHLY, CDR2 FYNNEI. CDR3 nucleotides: TGTGCCAGCATGGGGGCGGGGGCCAACGTCCTGACTTTC. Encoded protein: CASMGAGANVLTF.

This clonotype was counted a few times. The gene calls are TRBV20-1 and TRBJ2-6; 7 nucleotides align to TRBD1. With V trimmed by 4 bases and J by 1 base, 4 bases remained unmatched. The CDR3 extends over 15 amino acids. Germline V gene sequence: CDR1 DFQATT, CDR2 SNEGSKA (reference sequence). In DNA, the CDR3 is TGCAGTGCTATGACAGGGATGTCTGGGGCCAACGTCCTGACTTTC. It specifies CSAMTGMSGANVLTF.

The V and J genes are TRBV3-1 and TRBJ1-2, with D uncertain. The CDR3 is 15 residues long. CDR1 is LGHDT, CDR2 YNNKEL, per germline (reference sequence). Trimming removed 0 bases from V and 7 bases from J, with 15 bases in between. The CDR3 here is CASSQDRANGGGYTF. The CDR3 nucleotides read TGTGCCAGCAGCCAAGATAGGGCGAACGGTGGTGGCTACACCTTC.

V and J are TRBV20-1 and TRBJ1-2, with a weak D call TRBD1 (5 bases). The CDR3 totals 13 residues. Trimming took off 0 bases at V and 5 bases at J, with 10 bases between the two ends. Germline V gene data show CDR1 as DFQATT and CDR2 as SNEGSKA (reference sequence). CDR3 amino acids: CSAREARVYGYTF. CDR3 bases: TGCAGTGCTAGAGAGGCCAGGGTGTATGGCTACACCTTC.

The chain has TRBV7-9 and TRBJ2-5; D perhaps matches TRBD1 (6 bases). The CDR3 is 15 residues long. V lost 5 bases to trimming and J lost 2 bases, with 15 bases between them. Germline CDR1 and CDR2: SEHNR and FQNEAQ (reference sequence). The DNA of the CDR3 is TGTGCCAGCAGCCTCATGACAGGACAGCAAGAGACCCAGTACTTC. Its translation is CASSLMTGQQETQYF.

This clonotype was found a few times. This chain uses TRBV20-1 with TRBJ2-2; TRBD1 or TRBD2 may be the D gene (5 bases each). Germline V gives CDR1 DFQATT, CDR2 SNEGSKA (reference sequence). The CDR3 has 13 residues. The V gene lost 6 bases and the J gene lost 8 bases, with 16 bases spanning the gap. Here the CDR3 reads CSARDLDRGELFF. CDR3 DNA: TGCAGTGCCCGGGACCTGGATAGAGGGGAGCTGTTTTTT.

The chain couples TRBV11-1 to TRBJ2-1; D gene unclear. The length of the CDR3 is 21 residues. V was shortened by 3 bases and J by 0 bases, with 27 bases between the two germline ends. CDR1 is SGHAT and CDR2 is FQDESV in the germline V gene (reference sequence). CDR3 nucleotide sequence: TGTGCCAGCAGCTTGCCTGGACCTAGGATGACCCGCATAAGCTCCTACAATGAGCAGTTCTTC. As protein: CASSLPGPRMTRISSYNEQFF.

CDR3 nucleotide sequence: TGTGCCAGCAGCTTAGGGGGGTTATATGGAGATACGCAGTATTTT. Translated, it gives CASSLGGLYGDTQYF. The chain carries TRBV7-2 and TRBJ2-3; D is perhaps TRBD1 or TRBD2 (5 bases each). The CDR3 covers 15 residues. Germline V gives CDR1 SGHTA, CDR2 FQGNSA. Between the trimmed V and J ends, which lost 1 base and 5 bases, there was a span of 13 bases. The complete variable domain, with remaining parts taken from reference TRBV7-2 and TRBJ2-3, reads GAGVSQSPSNKVTEKGKDVELRCDPISGHTALYWYRQSLGQGLEFLIYFQGNSAPDKSGLPSDRFSAERTGGSVSTLTIQRTQQEDSAVYLCASSLGGLYGDTQYFGPGTRLTVL.

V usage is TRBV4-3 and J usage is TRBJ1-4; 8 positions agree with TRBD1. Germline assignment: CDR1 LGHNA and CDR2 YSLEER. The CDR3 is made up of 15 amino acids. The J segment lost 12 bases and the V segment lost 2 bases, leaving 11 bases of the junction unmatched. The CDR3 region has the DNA TGCGCCAGCAGCCAAACCTGGACAGGGTTTTTACAACTGTTTTTT. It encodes CASSQTWTGFLQLFF.

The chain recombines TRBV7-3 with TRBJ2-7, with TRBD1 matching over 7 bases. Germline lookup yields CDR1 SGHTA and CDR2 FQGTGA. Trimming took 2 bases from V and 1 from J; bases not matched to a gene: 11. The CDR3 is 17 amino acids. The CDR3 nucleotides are TGTGCCAGCAGCTTAGAGGGGGTCTCGGACAGGTCCTACGAGCAGTACTTC. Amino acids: CASSLEGVSDRSYEQYF.

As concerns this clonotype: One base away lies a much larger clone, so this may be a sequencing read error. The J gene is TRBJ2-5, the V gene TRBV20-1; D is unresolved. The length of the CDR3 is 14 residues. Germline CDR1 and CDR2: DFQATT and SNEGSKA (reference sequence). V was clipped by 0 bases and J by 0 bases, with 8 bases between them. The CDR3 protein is CSARDVGNQETQYF. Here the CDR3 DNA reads TGCAGTGCTAGAGATGTAGGGAACCAAGAGACCCAGTACTTC.

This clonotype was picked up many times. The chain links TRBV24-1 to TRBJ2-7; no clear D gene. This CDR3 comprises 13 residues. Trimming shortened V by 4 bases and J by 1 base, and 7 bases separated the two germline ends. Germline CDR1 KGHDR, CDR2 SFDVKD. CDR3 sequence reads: CATSEARSYEQYF. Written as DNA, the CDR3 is TGTGCCACCAGTGAGGCCAGATCCTACGAGCAGTACTTC.

The CDR3 protein is CASMAVPMGGRFEQFF. DNA for the CDR3: TGCGCCAGCATGGCGGTGCCTATGGGGGGCCGGTTTGAGCAGTTCTTC. The chain links TRBV5-1 to TRBJ2-1; D possibly uses TRBD1 or TRBD2 (6 bases each). V shed 6 bases and J shed 9 bases, with 25 bases lying between them. Germline CDR1 SGHRS, CDR2 YFSETQ. CDR3 size: 16 residues.

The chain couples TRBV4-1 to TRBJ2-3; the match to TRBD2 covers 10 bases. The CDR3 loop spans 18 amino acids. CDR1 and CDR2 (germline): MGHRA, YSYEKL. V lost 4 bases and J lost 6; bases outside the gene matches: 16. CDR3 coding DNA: TGCGCCAGCAGCCCTGCGGGCCTAGCGGGGGTGTCGGGGGATACGCAGTATTTT. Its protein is CASSPAGLAGVSGDTQYF.

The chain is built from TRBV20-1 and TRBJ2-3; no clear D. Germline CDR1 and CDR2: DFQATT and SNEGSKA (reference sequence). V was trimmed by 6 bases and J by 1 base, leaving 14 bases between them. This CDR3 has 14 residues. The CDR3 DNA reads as TGCAGTGCCCTACCCCACGTAGGCACAGATACGCAGTATTTT. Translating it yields CSALPHVGTDTQYF.

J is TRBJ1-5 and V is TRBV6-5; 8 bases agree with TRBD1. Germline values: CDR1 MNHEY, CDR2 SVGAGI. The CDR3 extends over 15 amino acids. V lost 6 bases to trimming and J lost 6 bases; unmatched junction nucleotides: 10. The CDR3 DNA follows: TGTGCCAGCAGACGTCAGGGGGCGGGGGGTCAGCCCCAGCATTTT. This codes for CASRRQGAGGQPQHF.

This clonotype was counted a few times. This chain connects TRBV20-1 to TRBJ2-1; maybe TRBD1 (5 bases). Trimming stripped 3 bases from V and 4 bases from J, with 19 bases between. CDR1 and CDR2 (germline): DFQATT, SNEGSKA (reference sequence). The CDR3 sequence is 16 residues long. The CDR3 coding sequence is TGCAGTGCTAGGGATCCCCAGGGCTTGAAGTACAATGAGCAGTTCTTC. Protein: CSARDPQGLKYNEQFF.

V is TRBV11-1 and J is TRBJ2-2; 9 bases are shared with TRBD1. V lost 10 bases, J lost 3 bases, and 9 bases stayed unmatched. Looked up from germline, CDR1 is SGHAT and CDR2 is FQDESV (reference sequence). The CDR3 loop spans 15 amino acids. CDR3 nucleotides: TGTGCCACCGCTGCGGGACAGGGAGACACCGGGGAGCTGTTTTTT. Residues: CATAAGQGDTGELFF.

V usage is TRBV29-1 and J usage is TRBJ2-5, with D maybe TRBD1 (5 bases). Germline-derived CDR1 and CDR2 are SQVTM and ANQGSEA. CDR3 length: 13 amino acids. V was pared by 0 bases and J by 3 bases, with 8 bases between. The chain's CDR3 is CSVEDQGKETQYF. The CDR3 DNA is TGCAGCGTTGAAGACCAGGGCAAAGAGACCCAGTACTTC.

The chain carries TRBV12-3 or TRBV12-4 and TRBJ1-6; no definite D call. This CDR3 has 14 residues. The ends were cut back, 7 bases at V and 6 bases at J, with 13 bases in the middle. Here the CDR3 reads CASTWQVLNSPLHF. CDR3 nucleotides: TGTGCCAGCACCTGGCAGGTCCTTAATTCACCCCTCCACTTT.

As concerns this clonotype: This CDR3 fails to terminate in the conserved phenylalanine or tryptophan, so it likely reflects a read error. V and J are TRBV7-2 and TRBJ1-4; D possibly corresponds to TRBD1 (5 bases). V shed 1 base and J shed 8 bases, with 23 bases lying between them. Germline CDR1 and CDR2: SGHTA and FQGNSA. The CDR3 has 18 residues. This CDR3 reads CASSLVHPLAGLGEKLFL. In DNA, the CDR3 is TGTGCCAGCAGCTTAGTCCATCCTCTTGCGGGGCTGGGCGAAAAACTGTTTTTG.